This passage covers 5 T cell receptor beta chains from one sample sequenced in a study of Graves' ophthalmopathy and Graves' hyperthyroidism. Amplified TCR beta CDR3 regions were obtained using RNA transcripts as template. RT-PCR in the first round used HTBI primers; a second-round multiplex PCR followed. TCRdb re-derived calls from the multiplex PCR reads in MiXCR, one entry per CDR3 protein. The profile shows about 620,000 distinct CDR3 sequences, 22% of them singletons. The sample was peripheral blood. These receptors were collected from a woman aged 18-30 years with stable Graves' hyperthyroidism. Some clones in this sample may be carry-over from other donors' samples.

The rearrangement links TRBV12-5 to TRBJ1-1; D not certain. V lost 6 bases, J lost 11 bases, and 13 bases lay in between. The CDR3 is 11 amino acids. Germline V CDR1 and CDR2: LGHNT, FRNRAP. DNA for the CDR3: TGTGCTAGTGGCTCTCGGCCAGCTGCTTTCTTT. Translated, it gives CASGSRPAAFF.

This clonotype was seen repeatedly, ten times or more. The CDR3 loop is CSADPGDSGANVLTF. CDR3 in DNA: TGCAGCGCCGATCCAGGTGATTCTGGGGCCAACGTCCTGACTTTC. V is TRBV29-1 and J is TRBJ2-6; D is ambiguous. V shed 7 bases and J shed 1 base, with 14 bases lying between them. The length of the CDR3 is 15 residues. CDR1 is SQVTM and CDR2 is ANQGSEA in the germline V gene.

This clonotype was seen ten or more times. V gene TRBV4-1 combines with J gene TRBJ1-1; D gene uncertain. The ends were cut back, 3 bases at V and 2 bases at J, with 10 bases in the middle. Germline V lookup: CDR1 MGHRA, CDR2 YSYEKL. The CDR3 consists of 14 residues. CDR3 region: CASSHPYYNTEAFF. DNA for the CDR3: TGCGCCAGCAGCCATCCGTATTATAACACTGAAGCTTTCTTT.

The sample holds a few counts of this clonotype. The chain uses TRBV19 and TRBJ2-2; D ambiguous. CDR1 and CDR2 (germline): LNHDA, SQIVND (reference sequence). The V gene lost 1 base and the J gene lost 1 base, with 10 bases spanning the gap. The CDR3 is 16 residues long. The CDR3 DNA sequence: TGTGCCAGTAGTATAGGCTTATCGGGGAACACCGGGGAGCTGTTTTTT. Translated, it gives CASSIGLSGNTGELFF.

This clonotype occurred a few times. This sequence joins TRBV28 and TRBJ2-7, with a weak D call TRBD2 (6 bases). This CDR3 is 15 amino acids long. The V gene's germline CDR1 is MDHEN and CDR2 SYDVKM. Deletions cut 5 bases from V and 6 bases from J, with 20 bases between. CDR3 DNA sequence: TGTGCCAGCAGTCCAGGACGCGGGGACCTACGCGAGCAGTACTTC. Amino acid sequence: CASSPGRGDLREQYF. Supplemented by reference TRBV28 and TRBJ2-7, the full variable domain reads DVKVTQSSRYLVKRTGEKVFLECVQDMDHENMFWYRQDPGLGLRLIYFSYDVKMKEKGDIPEGYSVSREKKERFSLILESASTNQTSMYLCASSPGRGDLREQYFGPGTRLTVT.